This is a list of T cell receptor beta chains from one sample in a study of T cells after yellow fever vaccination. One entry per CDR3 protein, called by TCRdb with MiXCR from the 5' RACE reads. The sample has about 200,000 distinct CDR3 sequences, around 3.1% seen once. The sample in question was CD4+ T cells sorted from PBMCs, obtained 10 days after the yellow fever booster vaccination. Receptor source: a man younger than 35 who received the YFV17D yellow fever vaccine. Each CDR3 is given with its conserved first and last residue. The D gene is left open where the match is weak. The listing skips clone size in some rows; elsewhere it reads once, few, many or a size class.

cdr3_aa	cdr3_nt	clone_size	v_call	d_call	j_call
CSAGRQRGLFF	TGCAGTGCTGGGAGGCAGCGGGGACTGTTTTTT	few	TRBV20-1	-	TRBJ1-4
CASSLDGVGNEQFF	TGTGCCAGCAGCTTGGACGGGGTCGGTAATGAGCAGTTCTTC	many	TRBV5-4	-	TRBJ2-1
CASSLYSIVAF	TGTGCCAGCAGTTTATACAGTATAGTAGCTTTT	few	TRBV12-3/TRBV12-4	-	TRBJ2-3
CASSLGQSLGSPLHF	TGCGCCAGCAGCTTGGGACAGTCCCTTGGTTCACCCCTCCACTTT	many	TRBV5-1	-	TRBJ1-6
CSATFAARLTDTQYF	TGCAGTGCTACATTCGCGGCCCGACTCACAGATACGCAGTATTTT	many	TRBV20-1	-	TRBJ2-3
CASSLAIQGQETQYF	TGTGCCAGCAGCTTGGCCATTCAGGGGCAAGAGACCCAGTACTTC	-	TRBV5-4	-	TRBJ2-5
CSAAGLAKNIQYF	TGCAGTGCCGCCGGACTAGCCAAAAACATTCAGTACTTC	many	TRBV20-1	-	TRBJ2-4
CASSSRLAGVGEQYF	TGTGCCAGCAGCTCCCGACTAGCGGGGGTAGGGGAGCAGTACTTC	many	TRBV5-4	TRBD2	TRBJ2-7
CSARSGALVGNEQFF	TGCAGTGCTAGAAGCGGGGCGCTTGTCGGAAATGAGCAGTTCTTC	few	TRBV20-1	TRBD2	TRBJ2-1
CASSLKTGAADTQYF	TGCGCCAGCAGCCTTAAGACAGGGGCGGCAGATACGCAGTATTTT	many	TRBV5-1	TRBD1	TRBJ2-3
CASSLEGFGEQFF	TGTGCTAGCAGCTTGGAGGGGTTTGGTGAGCAGTTCTTC	-	TRBV7-7	-	TRBJ2-1
CASSPGFRRKTDTQYF	TGTGCCAGCTCACCAGGATTTCGACGAAAGACCGATACGCAGTATTTT	-	TRBV18	-	TRBJ2-3
CASSLIDNNSPLHF	TGTGCCAGCAGTTTGATCGACAATAATTCACCCCTCCACTTT	many	TRBV12-3/TRBV12-4	-	TRBJ1-6
CASSLYGDNQPQHF	TGCGCCAGCAGCTTGTACGGTGACAATCAGCCCCAGCATTTT	-	TRBV5-1	-	TRBJ1-5
CASSYPSGSGNTIYF	TGTGCCAGCAGTTATCCCTCAGGCTCTGGAAACACCATATATTTT	few	TRBV6-5	-	TRBJ1-3
CASGLVNGYGYTF	TGTGCTAGTGGTTTGGTAAACGGCTATGGCTACACCTTC	many	TRBV12-5	-	TRBJ1-2
CASSLVAGNYNEQFF	TGCGCCAGCAGCTTGGTAGCGGGGAATTACAATGAGCAGTTCTTC	-	TRBV5-1	TRBD2	TRBJ2-1
CSASRRANTGELFF	TGCAGTGCTAGCCGACGGGCGAACACCGGGGAGCTGTTTTTT	many	TRBV20-1	-	TRBJ2-2
CASSLAGRDSGNTIYF	TGTGCCAGCAGTTTAGCAGGACGGGACTCTGGAAACACCATATATTTT	-	TRBV12-3/TRBV12-4	-	TRBJ1-3
CASSAGPGQSIIQYF	TGTGCCAGCAGTGCCGGCCCGGGACAGTCCATAATTCAGTACTTC	many	TRBV12-3/TRBV12-4	TRBD1	TRBJ2-4
CASCIEANTGELFF	TGCGCCAGCTGCATTGAGGCGAACACCGGGGAGCTGTTTTTT	many	TRBV5-1	-	TRBJ2-2
CASSQGPGVTGELFF	TGCGCCAGCAGCCAAGGTCCAGGGGTAACCGGGGAGCTGTTTTTT	many	TRBV4-3	-	TRBJ2-2
CATWGQGNSPLHF	TGTGCCACTTGGGGACAGGGTAATTCACCCCTCCACTTT	-	TRBV19	TRBD1	TRBJ1-6
CASSQAGTGAYGYTF	TGTGCCAGCAGCCAAGCCGGGACAGGGGCCTATGGCTACACCTTC	-	TRBV14	TRBD1	TRBJ1-2
CASSLAGKDSTEAFF	TGTGCCAGCAGTTTAGCGGGCAAGGATAGCACTGAAGCTTTCTTT	few	TRBV28	-	TRBJ1-1
CASSLDTDYGYTF	TGTGCCAGCAGCTTGGACACGGACTATGGCTACACCTTC	many	TRBV5-4	-	TRBJ1-2
CASQTRDGPTGELFF	TGTGCCAGCCAGACCCGGGACGGACCCACCGGGGAGCTGTTTTTT	few	TRBV5-4	-	TRBJ2-2
CASSQDLNNAKNIQYF	TGCGCCAGCAGCCAAGATCTCAACAATGCCAAAAACATTCAGTACTTC	many	TRBV4-3	-	TRBJ2-4
CSGGTFTGELFF	TGCAGCGGGGGGACTTTCACCGGGGAGCTGTTTTTT	-	TRBV29-1	-	TRBJ2-2
CASRPQRQGRQPQHF	TGTGCCAGCAGACCCCAGAGACAGGGAAGGCAGCCCCAGCATTTT	once	TRBV6-2/TRBV6-3	TRBD1	TRBJ1-5
CASSLETGPDTQYF	TGTGCCAGCAGCTTGGAGACAGGGCCAGATACGCAGTATTTT	-	TRBV5-5	TRBD1	TRBJ2-3
CASNTWQLNTEAFF	TGTGCCAGCAACACGTGGCAACTGAACACTGAAGCTTTCTTT	few	TRBV12-3/TRBV12-4	-	TRBJ1-1
CASSRHGQFTGELFF	TGTGCCAGCAGCCGCCATGGGCAGTTCACCGGGGAGCTGTTTTTT	few	TRBV7-2	-	TRBJ2-2
CASSRQISGANVLTF	TGTGCCAGCAGCCGACAAATCTCTGGGGCCAACGTCCTGACTTTC	many	TRBV7-2	-	TRBJ2-6
CATTRDSPRYGYTF	TGTGCCACCACACGGGACAGCCCCCGTTATGGCTACACCTTC	-	TRBV10-3	TRBD1	TRBJ1-2
CASSPRGFQETQYF	TGCGCCAGCAGTCCCAGGGGCTTTCAAGAGACCCAGTACTTC	few	TRBV23-1	-	TRBJ2-5
CASSLKVADTGELFF	TGTGCCAGCAGCTTAAAGGTGGCGGACACCGGGGAGCTGTTTTTT	few	TRBV11-2	-	TRBJ2-2
CASSLDAGPAQPQHF	TGCGCCAGCAGCTTGGATGCGGGGCCTGCTCAGCCCCAGCATTTT	many	TRBV5-1	-	TRBJ1-5
CASSRGRTNYGYTF	TGTGCCAGCAGCAGGGGGCGAACTAACTATGGCTACACCTTC	few	TRBV5-6	TRBD1	TRBJ1-2
CASSQEYIGVGYNSPLHF	TGTGCCAGCAGCCAAGAATATATAGGGGTTGGGTATAATTCACCCCTCCACTTT	-	TRBV4-2	-	TRBJ1-6
CATADTVNTEAFF	TGTGCCACCGCTGACACAGTGAACACTGAAGCTTTCTTT	-	TRBV19	-	TRBJ1-1
CAWSLGNEQFF	TGTGCCTGGAGTCTAGGTAATGAGCAGTTCTTC	-	TRBV30	-	TRBJ2-1
CAISEASGIADTQYF	TGTGCCATCAGTGAGGCTAGCGGGATCGCAGATACGCAGTATTTT	few	TRBV10-3	TRBD2	TRBJ2-3
CAISAPGTDTQYF	TGTGCCATCAGTGCTCCAGGCACAGATACGCAGTATTTT	-	TRBV10-3	-	TRBJ2-3
CASSLNSYQPQHF	TGTGCCAGCAGTTTAAACAGCTATCAGCCCCAGCATTTT	few	TRBV12-3/TRBV12-4	-	TRBJ1-5